This TCR beta chain was identified during a study of blood T cell repertoires in COVID-19 (dated by TCRdb to the early 2020s). Some background on the complete study: The collaborator samples originated in the United States, Italy and Spain and spanned the acute and convalescent phases of COVID-19. The material from the prospective study consisted of cDNA or gDNA derived from T cells, B-cell-depleted T cells, or PBMCs. The dataset comprised deeply sampled blood TCRbeta repertoires from subjects exposed to, actively infected with, or recovered from COVID-19. The repertoires were released in a freely available public database meant as a resource for research on the immune response to SARS-CoV-2. Samples came from the ongoing ImmuneRACE study (first 160 participants) plus 1,254 subjects from 6 global collaborators. A de-identified subject ID, COVID-19 status, age in years and sex were almost always included in the sample metadata. Where available, HLA class I and class II types were taken from metadata supplied by the sample provider and were not determined by assay-based typing. Paper-wide results and their limitations: The quantity of clinical and demographic metadata differed by source and by participant and was supplied without curation.

The immunoSEQ Assay, a bias-controlled multiplex PCR, was used to amplify TCRbeta CDR3 regions from genomic DNA. The original methods were these. Nucleated cell counts per sample were estimated from amplification of reference gene primers within the assay. To quantify the absolute abundance of each unique TCRbeta CDR3 rearrangement, sequence reads were collapsed and filtered. For each sample, productive Simpson clonality was calculated as the square root of Simpson's diversity index across productive rearrangements. TCRdb provides this immuneACCESS table in a form limited to in-frame rearrangements. Some clones are lacking; in checked studies, under half of them reflect an unresolved V gene, and why the rest are absent is not known. V, J and clone size are taken as reported in that table, and D and trimming were inferred from the DNA itself. This sample lists about 400,000 clones; around 88% were detected once. The ten most abundant clones make up around 7.5% of the sample.

At one collaborating source in Seattle, patients were enrolled during active infection and were followed longitudinally through the course of disease. Whole blood was collected in K2EDTA tubes by collaborating institutions according to the institutions' own protocols. For TCRbeta analysis, collaborator samples were shipped as frozen whole blood, as isolated PBMCs, or as DNA extracted from either sample type. The CDR3 has 17 amino acids, counting the end cysteine and phenylalanine. Of all the DNA, just the CDR3 is kept, 51 bases in frame from base 1. Trimming takes 0 bases off V and 0 bases off J; junction bases not matched to a gene: 6. The germline V gene specifies SGHTS as CDR1 and YDEGEE as CDR2. In regard to this clone: It lacks a known antigen. There are no base qualities to consult, and no much larger clone falls within one base.

Here the chain combines TRBV5-8 and TRBJ1-5, and TRBD1 aligns with 7 junction nucleotides. The clonotype originates from a woman in her sixties with COVID-19, enrolled during active disease. Specimen: peripheral blood. CDR3 sequence: CASSLGGGEYSNQPQHF. The nucleotide sequence reads TGTGCCAGCAGCTTGGGAGGGGGCGAATATAGCAATCAGCCCCAGCATTTT.